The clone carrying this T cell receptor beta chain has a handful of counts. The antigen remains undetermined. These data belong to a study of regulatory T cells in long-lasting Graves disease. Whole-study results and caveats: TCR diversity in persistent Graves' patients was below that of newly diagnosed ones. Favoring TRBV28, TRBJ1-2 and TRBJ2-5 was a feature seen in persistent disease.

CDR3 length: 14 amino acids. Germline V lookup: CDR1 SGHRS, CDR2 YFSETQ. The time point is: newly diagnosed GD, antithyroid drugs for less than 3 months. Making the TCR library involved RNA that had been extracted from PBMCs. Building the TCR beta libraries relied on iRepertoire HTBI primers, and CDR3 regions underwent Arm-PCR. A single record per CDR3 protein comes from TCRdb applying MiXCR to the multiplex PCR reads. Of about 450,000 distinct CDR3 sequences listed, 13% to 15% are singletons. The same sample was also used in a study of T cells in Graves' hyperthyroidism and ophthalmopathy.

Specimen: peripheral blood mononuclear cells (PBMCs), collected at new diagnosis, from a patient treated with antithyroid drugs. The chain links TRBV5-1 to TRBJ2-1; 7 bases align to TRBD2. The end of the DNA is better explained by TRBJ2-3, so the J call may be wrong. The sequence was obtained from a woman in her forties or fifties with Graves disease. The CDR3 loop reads CASSQTSTEYTQYF. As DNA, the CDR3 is TGCGCCAGCAGCCAGACTAGCACGGAATATACGCAGTATTTT.